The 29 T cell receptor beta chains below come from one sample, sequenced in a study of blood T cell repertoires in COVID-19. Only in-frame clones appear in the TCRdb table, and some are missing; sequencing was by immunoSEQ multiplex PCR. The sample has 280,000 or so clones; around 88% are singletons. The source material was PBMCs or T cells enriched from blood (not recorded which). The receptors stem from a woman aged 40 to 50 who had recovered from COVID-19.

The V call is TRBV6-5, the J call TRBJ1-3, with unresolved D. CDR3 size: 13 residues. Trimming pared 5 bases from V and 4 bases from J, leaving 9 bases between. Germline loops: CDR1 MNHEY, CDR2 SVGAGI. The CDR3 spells CASSPARGNTIYF. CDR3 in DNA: TGTGCCAGCAGTCCTGCTCGGGGAAACACCATATATTTT.

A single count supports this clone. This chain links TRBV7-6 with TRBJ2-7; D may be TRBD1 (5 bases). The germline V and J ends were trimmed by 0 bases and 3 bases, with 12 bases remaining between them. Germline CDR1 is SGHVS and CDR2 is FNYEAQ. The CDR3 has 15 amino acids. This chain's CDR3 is CASSLAQGPLYEQYF. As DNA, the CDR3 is TGTGCCAGCAGCTTAGCCCAGGGTCCTCTCTACGAGCAGTACTTC. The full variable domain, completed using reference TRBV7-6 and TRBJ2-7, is GAGVSQSPRYKVTKRGQDVALRCDPISGHVSLYWYRQALGQGPEFLTYFNYEAQQDKSGLPNDRFSAERPEGSISTLTIQRTEQRDSAMYRCASSLAQGPLYEQYFGPGTRLTVT.

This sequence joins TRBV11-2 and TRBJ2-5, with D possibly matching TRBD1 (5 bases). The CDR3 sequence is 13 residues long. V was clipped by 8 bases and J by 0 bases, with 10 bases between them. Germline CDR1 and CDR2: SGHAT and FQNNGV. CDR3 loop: CASGRAHQETQYF. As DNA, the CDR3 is TGTGCCAGCGGCAGGGCGCACCAAGAGACCCAGTACTTC.

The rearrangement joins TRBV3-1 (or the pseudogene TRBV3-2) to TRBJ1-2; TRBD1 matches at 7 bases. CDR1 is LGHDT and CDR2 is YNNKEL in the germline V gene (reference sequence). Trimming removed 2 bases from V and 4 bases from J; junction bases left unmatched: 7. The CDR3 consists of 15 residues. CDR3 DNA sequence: TGTGCCAGCAGCCAAACCCCACAGGGGAGCTATGGCTACACCTTC. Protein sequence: CASSQTPQGSYGYTF.

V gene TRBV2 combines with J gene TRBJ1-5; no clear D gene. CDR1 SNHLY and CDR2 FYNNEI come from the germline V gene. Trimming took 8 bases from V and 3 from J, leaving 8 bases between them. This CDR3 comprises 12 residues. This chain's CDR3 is CASQVLNQPQHF. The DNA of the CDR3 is TGTGCCAGCCAGGTTCTCAATCAGCCCCAGCATTTT.

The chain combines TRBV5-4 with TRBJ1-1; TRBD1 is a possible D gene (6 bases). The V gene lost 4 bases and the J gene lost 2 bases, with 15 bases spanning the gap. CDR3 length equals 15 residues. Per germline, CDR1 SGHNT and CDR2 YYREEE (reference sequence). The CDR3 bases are TGTGCCAGCAGCACCAGCGGACAGACAAACACTGAAGCTTTCTTT. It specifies CASSTSGQTNTEAFF. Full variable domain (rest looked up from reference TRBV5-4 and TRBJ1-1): ETGVTQSPTHLIKTRGQQVTLRCSSQSGHNTVSWYQQALGQGPQFIFQYYREEENGRGNFPPRFSGLQFPNYSSELNVNALELDDSALYLCASSTSGQTNTEAFFGQGTRLTVV.

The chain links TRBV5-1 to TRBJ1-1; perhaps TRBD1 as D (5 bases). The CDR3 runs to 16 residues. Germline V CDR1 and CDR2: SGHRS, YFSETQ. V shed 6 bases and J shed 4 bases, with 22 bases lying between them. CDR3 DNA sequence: TGCGCCAGCAAAACAGGCGGGGCCCAGTGGGCCACTGAAGCTTTCTTT. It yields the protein CASKTGGAQWATEAFF.

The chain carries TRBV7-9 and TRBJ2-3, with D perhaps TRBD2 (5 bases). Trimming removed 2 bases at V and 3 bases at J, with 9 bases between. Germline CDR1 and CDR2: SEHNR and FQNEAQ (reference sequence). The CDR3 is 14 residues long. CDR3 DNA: TGTGCCAGCAGCTTAACGGGAACTACAGATACGCAGTATTTT. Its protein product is CASSLTGTTDTQYF.

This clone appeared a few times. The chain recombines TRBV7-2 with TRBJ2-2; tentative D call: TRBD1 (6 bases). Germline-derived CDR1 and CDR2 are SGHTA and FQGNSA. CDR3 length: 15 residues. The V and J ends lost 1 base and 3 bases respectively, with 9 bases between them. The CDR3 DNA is TGTGCCAGCAGCTTAGATCCAGGGGACACCGGGGAGCTGTTTTTT. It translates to CASSLDPGDTGELFF.

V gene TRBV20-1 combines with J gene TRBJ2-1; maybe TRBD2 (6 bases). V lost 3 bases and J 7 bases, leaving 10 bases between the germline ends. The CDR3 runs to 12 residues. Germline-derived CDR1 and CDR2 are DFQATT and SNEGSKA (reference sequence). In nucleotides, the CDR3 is TGCAGTGCTAGTAGACTAGAGAATGAGCAGTTCTTC. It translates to CSASRLENEQFF.

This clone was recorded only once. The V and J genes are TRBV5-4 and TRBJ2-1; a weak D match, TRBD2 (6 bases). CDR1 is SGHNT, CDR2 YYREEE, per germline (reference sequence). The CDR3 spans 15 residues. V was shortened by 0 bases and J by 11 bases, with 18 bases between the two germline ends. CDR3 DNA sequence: TGTGCCAGCAGCTTGGGACTAGACCCTTCTGAAAAGCAGTTCTTC. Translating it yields CASSLGLDPSEKQFF.

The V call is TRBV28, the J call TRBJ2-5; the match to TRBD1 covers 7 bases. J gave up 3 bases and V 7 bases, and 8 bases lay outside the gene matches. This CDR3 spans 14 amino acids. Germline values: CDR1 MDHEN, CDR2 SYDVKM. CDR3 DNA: TGTGCCAGCACCCCCTTCGGGACAGAAGAGACCCAGTACTTC. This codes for CASTPFGTEETQYF. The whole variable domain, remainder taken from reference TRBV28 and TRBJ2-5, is DVKVTQSSRYLVKRTGEKVFLECVQDMDHENMFWYRQDPGLGLRLIYFSYDVKMKEKGDIPEGYSVSREKKERFSLILESASTNQTSMYLCASTPFGTEETQYFGPGTRLLVL.

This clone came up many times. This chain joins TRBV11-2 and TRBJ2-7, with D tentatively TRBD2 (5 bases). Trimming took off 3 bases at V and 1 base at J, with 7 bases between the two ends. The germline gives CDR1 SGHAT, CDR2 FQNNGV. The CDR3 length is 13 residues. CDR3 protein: CASSFGGSYEQYF. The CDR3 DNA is TGTGCCAGCAGCTTTGGAGGTTCCTACGAGCAGTACTTC.

CDR3 sequence reads: CASSATPLAEVTYNEQFF. DNA of the CDR3: TGTGCCAGCAGCGCCACACCCCTAGCGGAAGTTACCTACAATGAGCAGTTCTTC. V and J are TRBV7-9 and TRBJ2-1; 7 bases agree with TRBD2. V lost 5 bases, J lost 2 bases, and 15 bases stayed unmatched. The CDR3 length is 18 residues. Germline V gene data show CDR1 as SEHNR and CDR2 as FQNEAQ (reference sequence).

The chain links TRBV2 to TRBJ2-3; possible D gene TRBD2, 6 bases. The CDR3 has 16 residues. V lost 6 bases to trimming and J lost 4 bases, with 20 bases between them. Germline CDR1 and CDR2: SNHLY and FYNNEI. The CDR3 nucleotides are TGTGCCAGCAGATTTGGGGGTAGCGGCATGTCAGATACGCAGTATTTT. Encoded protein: CASRFGGSGMSDTQYF.

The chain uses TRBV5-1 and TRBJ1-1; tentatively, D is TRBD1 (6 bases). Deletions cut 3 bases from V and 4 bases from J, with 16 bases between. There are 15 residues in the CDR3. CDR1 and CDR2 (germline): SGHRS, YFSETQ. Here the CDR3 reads CASSYITGTATEAFF. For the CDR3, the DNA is TGCGCCAGCAGCTATATAACAGGGACGGCCACTGAAGCTTTCTTT.

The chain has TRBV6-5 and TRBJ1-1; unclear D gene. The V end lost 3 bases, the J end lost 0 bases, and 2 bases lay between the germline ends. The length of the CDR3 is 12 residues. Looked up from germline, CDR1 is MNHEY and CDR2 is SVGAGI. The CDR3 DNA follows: TGTGCCAGCAGTTATATGAACACTGAAGCTTTCTTT. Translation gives CASSYMNTEAFF.

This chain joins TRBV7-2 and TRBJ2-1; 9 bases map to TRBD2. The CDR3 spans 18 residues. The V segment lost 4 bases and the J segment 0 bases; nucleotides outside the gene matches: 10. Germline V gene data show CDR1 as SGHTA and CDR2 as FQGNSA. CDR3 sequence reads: CASSWTLAGGTSYNEQFF. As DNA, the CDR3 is TGTGCCAGCAGCTGGACTTTGGCGGGAGGGACCTCCTACAATGAGCAGTTCTTC.

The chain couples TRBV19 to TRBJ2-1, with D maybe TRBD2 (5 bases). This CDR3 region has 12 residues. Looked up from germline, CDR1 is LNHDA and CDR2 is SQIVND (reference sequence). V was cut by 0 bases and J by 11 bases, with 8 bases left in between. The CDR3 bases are TGTGCCAGTAGTATAGATAGGAGGAAGCAGTTCTTC. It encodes CASSIDRRKQFF.

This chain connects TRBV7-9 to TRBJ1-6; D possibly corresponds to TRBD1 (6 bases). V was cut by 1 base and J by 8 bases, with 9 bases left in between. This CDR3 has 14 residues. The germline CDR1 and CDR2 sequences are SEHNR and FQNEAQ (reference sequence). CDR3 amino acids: CASSLEGVYSPLHF. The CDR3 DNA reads TGTGCCAGCAGCTTAGAGGGGGTTTATTCACCCCTCCACTTT.

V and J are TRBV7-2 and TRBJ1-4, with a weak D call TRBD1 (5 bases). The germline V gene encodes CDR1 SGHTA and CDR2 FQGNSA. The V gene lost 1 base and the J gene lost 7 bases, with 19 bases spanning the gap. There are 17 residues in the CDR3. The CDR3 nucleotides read TGTGCCAGCAGCTTAGGTAGCCTCTCAGGGAGGGGTGAAAAACTGTTTTTT. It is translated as CASSLGSLSGRGEKLFF.

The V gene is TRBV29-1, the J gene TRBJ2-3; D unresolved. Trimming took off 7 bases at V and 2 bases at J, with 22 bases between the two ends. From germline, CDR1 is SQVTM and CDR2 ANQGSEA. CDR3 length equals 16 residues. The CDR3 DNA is TGCAGCGGGAGATTCGTAGTGAACTCAGCCACAGATACGCAGTATTTT. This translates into CSGRFVVNSATDTQYF.

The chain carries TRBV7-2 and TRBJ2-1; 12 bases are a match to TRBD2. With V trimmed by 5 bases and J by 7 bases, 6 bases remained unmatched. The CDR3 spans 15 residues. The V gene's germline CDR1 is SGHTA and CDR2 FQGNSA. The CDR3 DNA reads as TGTGCCAGCAGCCGCCGGACTAGCGGGACTAATGAGCAGTTCTTC. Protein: CASSRRTSGTNEQFF. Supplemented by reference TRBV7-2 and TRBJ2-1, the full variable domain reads GAGVSQSPSNKVTEKGKDVELRCDPISGHTALYWYRQSLGQGLEFLIYFQGNSAPDKSGLPSDRFSAERTGGSVSTLTIQRTQQEDSAVYLCASSRRTSGTNEQFFGPGTRLTVL.

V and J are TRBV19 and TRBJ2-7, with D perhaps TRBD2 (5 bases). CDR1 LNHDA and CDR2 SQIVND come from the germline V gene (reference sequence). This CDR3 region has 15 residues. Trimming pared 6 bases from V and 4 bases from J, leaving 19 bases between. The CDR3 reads CASRLSGNAPYEQYF. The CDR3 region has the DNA TGTGCCAGTAGACTGTCGGGAAACGCACCGTACGAGCAGTACTTC.

The CDR3 loop is CASSPLSGGRTEAFF. The CDR3 bases are TGTGCCAGTAGCCCCCTATCGGGTGGGAGGACTGAAGCTTTCTTT. This chain connects TRBV19 to TRBJ1-1; D gene ambiguous. The V gene lost 6 bases and the J gene lost 5 bases, with 19 bases spanning the gap. The germline gives CDR1 LNHDA, CDR2 SQIVND (reference sequence). This CDR3 region has 15 residues.

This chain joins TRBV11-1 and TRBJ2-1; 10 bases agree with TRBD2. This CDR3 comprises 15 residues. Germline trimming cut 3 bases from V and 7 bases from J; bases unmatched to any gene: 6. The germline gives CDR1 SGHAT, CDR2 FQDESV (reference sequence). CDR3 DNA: TGTGCCAGCAGCTTCCTAGCGGGAGTAAGTAATGAGCAGTTCTTC. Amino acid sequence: CASSFLAGVSNEQFF.

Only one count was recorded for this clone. The CDR3 loop reads CASSRPYGTSGSETQYF. The CDR3, as DNA: TGCGCCAGCAGCCGCCCATACGGGACTAGCGGGAGTGAGACCCAGTACTTC. V and J are TRBV4-1 and TRBJ2-5; 14 nucleotides line up with TRBD2. The germline CDR1 and CDR2 sequences are MGHRA and YSYEKL. The CDR3 length is 17 residues. V trimming: 4 bases; J trimming: 5 bases; junction bases outside the gene matches: 9.

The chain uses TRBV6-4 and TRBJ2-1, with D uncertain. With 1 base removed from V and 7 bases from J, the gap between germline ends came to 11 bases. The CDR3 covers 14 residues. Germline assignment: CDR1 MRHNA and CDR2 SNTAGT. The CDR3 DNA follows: TGTGCCAGCAGTGACTACCCGCTAAAGAATGAGCAGTTCTTC. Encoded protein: CASSDYPLKNEQFF.

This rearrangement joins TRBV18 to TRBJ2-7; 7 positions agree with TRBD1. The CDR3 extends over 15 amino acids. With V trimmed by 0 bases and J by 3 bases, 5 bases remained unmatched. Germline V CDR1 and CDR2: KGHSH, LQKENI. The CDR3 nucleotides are TGTGCCAGCTCACCACCGGGAGACAGGGTCTACGAGCAGTACTTC. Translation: CASSPPGDRVYEQYF.